These 31 T cell receptor beta chains originate from one sample sequenced in a study of T cell responses to AZD1222 COVID-19 vaccine. Generated by immunoSEQ multiplex PCR, the TCRdb table keeps only in-frame clones and is missing some. This sample has about 120,000 clones, with about 86% found just once. The sequencing used peripheral blood, collected on day 0 of AZD1222 vaccination. These receptors all stem from an adult in good health.

The CDR3 sequence: CASSPNLLRDRISYEQYF. DNA for the CDR3: TGTGCCAGCTCACCAAATTTATTAAGAGACCGAATCTCCTACGAGCAGTACTTC. J is TRBJ2-7 and V is TRBV18; D call uncertain. Germline CDR1 KGHSH, CDR2 LQKENI. The germline V and J ends were trimmed by 2 bases and 0 bases, with 20 bases remaining between them. The CDR3 consists of 18 residues.

This clone was recorded only once. The gene calls are TRBV6-2 or TRBV6-3 and TRBJ1-2; a possible D gene is TRBD1 (6 bases). The germline V and J ends were trimmed by 5 bases and 0 bases, with 16 bases remaining between them. Germline V lookup: CDR1 MNHEY, CDR2 SVGEGT. CDR3 size: 16 residues. Here the CDR3 reads CASSRASGATNYGYTF. CDR3 sequence (DNA): TGTGCCAGCAGTCGAGCTTCAGGGGCCACTAACTATGGCTACACCTTC.

In this sample, this clone turned up a few times. The CDR3 sequence: CSVGGGWGYTF. The CDR3 DNA is TGCAGCGTTGGAGGGGGTTGGGGCTACACCTTC. This rearrangement joins TRBV29-1 to TRBJ1-2; tentative D call: TRBD1 (6 bases). Germline V gives CDR1 SQVTM, CDR2 ANQGSEA. There are 11 residues in the CDR3. The V end was cut by 4 bases, the J end by 8 bases, with 11 bases between.

V gene TRBV18 combines with J gene TRBJ2-2; 9 bases line up with TRBD1. With V trimmed by 0 bases and J by 7 bases, 3 bases remained unmatched. There are 15 residues in the CDR3. Germline CDR1 and CDR2: KGHSH and LQKENI. The CDR3 DNA follows: TGTGCCAGCTCACCACCGGGACAGGGAATCGGGGAGCTGTTTTTT. Its translation is CASSPPGQGIGELFF. Complete variable domain (other parts from reference TRBV18 and TRBJ2-2): NAGVMQNPRHLVRRRGQEARLRCSPMKGHSHVYWYRQLPEEGLKFMVYLQKENIIDESGMPKERFSAEFPKEGPSILRIQQVVRGDSAAYFCASSPPGQGIGELFFGEGSRLTVL.

The chain uses TRBV6-4 and TRBJ1-5, with D unresolved. The CDR3 sequence is 17 residues long. Germline CDR1 reads MRHNA; CDR2 reads SNTAGT. Trimming cost V 5 bases and J 4 bases, with 21 bases left between them. The CDR3 protein is CASSPWTGGKKNQPQHF. DNA of the CDR3: TGTGCCAGCAGTCCCTGGACGGGAGGAAAAAAAAATCAGCCCCAGCATTTT.

This chain uses TRBV7-9 with TRBJ1-3; 9 bases agree with TRBD1. The length of the CDR3 is 17 residues. Germline V gene sequence: CDR1 SEHNR, CDR2 FQNEAQ (reference sequence). V lost 5 bases and J lost 0; bases outside the gene matches: 8. The CDR3 DNA reads TGTGCCAGCAGCCCAGGGGACAGGGAGATCTCTGGAAACACCATATATTTT. Translation gives CASSPGDREISGNTIYF.

V and J are TRBV5-4 and TRBJ1-1, with a possible D match to TRBD1 (6 bases). CDR3 size: 15 residues. The V end was cut by 4 bases, the J end by 5 bases, with 18 bases between. The germline V gene encodes CDR1 SGHNT and CDR2 YYREEE (reference sequence). The chain's CDR3 is CASSRGSGVGTEAFF. The DNA for the CDR3 is TGTGCCAGCAGCAGGGGTTCAGGGGTGGGTACTGAAGCTTTCTTT.

V is TRBV21-1 and J is TRBJ2-1; the table gives TRBD2 as D, unverified against the DNA. TRBV21-1 is designated a pseudogene. The length of the CDR3 is 17 residues. The chain's CDR3 is CASSKRSSGGFMDEQFF. The CDR3 DNA reads TGTGCCAGCAGCAAGCGGAGTAGCGGGGGGTTTATGGATGAGCAGTTCTTC.

V is TRBV30 and J is TRBJ1-6; 9 nucleotides agree with TRBD1. The V gene end was trimmed by 5 bases and the J gene end by 6 bases; junction bases not matched to a gene: 2. The germline gives CDR1 GTSNPN, CDR2 SVGIG (reference sequence). The CDR3 contains 13 residues. CDR3 sequence: CAWDRGFNSPLHF. In DNA form, the CDR3 reads TGTGCCTGGGACAGGGGGTTTAATTCACCCCTCCACTTT.

This sequence joins TRBV3-1 (or the pseudogene TRBV3-2) and TRBJ1-2, with 9 bases fitting TRBD1. This CDR3 region has 15 residues. The germline CDR1 and CDR2 sequences are LGHDT and YNNKEL (reference sequence). The ends lost 4 bases at V and 8 bases at J; junction bases unmatched: 11. CDR3 region: CASSPQWDRVLGYTF. The CDR3 DNA reads TGTGCCAGCAGCCCTCAGTGGGACAGGGTACTCGGCTACACCTTC.

The chain uses TRBV28 and TRBJ1-3; D is undetermined. V was cut by 1 base and J by 7 bases, with 5 bases left in between. The germline gives CDR1 MDHEN, CDR2 SYDVKM. There are 12 residues in the CDR3. The CDR3 loop is CASSLSWNTIYF. CDR3 coding DNA: TGTGCCAGCAGTTTATCCTGGAACACCATATATTTT.

This sequence joins TRBV7-2 and TRBJ2-7; perhaps TRBD1 as D (6 bases). The CDR3 loop spans 16 amino acids. Deletions cut 4 bases from V and 7 bases from J, with 23 bases between. Germline V lookup: CDR1 SGHTA, CDR2 FQGNSA. DNA of the CDR3: TGTGCCAGCAGCTCCCTACAGGGACCACCTATGGAGGAGCAGTACTTC. It yields the protein CASSSLQGPPMEEQYF.

This clone showed up just once. The CDR3 here is CASSLNHGWDRVLHEQFF. The CDR3 coding sequence is TGCGCCAGCAGCCTCAACCACGGGTGGGACAGGGTTTTGCATGAGCAGTTCTTC. This chain joins TRBV4-3 and TRBJ2-1; 9 bases are a match to TRBD1. The CDR3 is 18 amino acids. V gave up 4 bases and J gave up 8 bases; unmatched junction bases: 18. In germline, CDR1 is LGHNA, CDR2 YSLEER.

This sequence joins TRBV4-1 and TRBJ1-1; 9 positions agree with TRBD1. J was trimmed by 5 bases and V by 1 base; bases with no gene match: 2. This CDR3 region has 14 residues. Germline CDR1 is MGHRA and CDR2 is YSYEKL. Here the CDR3 reads CASSQADRGTEAFF. For the CDR3, the DNA is TGCGCCAGCAGCCAAGCGGACAGGGGAACTGAAGCTTTCTTT.

The CDR3 is CASSLTRGGGYTF. The CDR3, as DNA: TGTGCCAGCAGCCTGACCAGGGGTGGCGGCTACACCTTC. The chain is built from TRBV7-9 and TRBJ1-2, with D possibly matching TRBD1 (6 bases). V was trimmed by 5 bases and J by 8 bases, leaving 15 bases between them. The germline V gene has CDR1 SEHNR and CDR2 FQNEAQ (reference sequence). The length of the CDR3 is 13 residues.

The gene calls are TRBV7-9 and TRBJ1-3; D not resolved. Trimming removed 5 bases at V and 4 bases at J, with 18 bases between. This CDR3 has 16 amino acids. Germline loops: CDR1 SEHNR, CDR2 FQNEAQ (reference sequence). The CDR3 sequence: CASSQGQPGGGNTIYF. CDR3 sequence (DNA): TGTGCCAGCAGCCAAGGGCAACCGGGAGGAGGAAACACCATATATTTT. The full variable domain, in which reference TRBV7-9 and TRBJ1-3 provide the parts outside the CDR3, is DTGVSQNPRHKITKRGQNVTFRCDPISEHNRLYWYRQTLGQGPEFLTYFQNEAQLEKSRLLSDRFSAERPKGSFSTLEIQRTEQGDSAMYLCASSQGQPGGGNTIYFGEGSWLTVV.

V and J are TRBV2 and TRBJ1-2, with TRBD1 identical over 9 bases. From germline, CDR1 is SNHLY and CDR2 FYNNEI. The V gene end was trimmed by 8 bases and the J gene end by 4 bases; junction bases not matched to a gene: 14. This CDR3 spans 16 amino acids. The CDR3 sequence is CASGESTGGESYGYTF. The CDR3 bases are TGTGCCAGCGGGGAATCGACAGGGGGGGAATCCTATGGCTACACCTTC.

The chain couples TRBV9 to TRBJ2-3, with 11 bases lining up with TRBD2. Unmatched junction bases numbered 3, after V lost 0 bases and J lost 6 bases. CDR3 length: 15 residues. The germline V gene encodes CDR1 SGDLS and CDR2 YYNGEE. The CDR3 spells CASSVGSSGGDTQYF. For the CDR3, the DNA is TGTGCCAGCAGCGTAGGTTCTAGCGGGGGGGATACGCAGTATTTT.

This sequence joins TRBV18 and TRBJ2-7; a weak D match, TRBD2 (6 bases). The V end lost 2 bases, the J end lost 4 bases, and 15 bases lay between the germline ends. The germline V gene has CDR1 KGHSH and CDR2 LQKENI. The CDR3 is 15 residues long. The CDR3 sequence is CASSPGSSEGYEQYF. CDR3 bases: TGTGCCAGCTCACCAGGCTCTAGCGAAGGGTACGAGCAGTACTTC.

The rearrangement joins TRBV7-3 to TRBJ2-5, with D possibly matching TRBD2 (7 bases). V gave up 5 bases and J gave up 5 bases, with 18 bases separating them. The CDR3 is 15 residues long. Germline CDR1 and CDR2: SGHTA and FQGTGA. CDR3 sequence: CASSLRGAWLETQYF. In DNA form, the CDR3 reads TGTGCCAGCAGCCTCCGGGGGGCCTGGTTGGAGACCCAGTACTTC.

The V gene is TRBV18, the J gene TRBJ1-5, with D perhaps TRBD1 (5 bases). Trimming removed 1 base at V and 0 bases at J, with 16 bases between. CDR1 and CDR2 (germline): KGHSH, LQKENI. The CDR3 length is 18 residues. In DNA, the CDR3 is TGTGCCAGCTCACCACGTCGCGTGGGGGAGGGTAGCAATCAGCCCCAGCATTTT. The encoded protein is CASSPRRVGEGSNQPQHF.

The chain has TRBV18 and TRBJ1-1; 7 nucleotides line up with TRBD1. Germline values: CDR1 KGHSH, CDR2 LQKENI. The ends lost 6 bases at V and 7 bases at J; junction bases unmatched: 11. This CDR3 is built from 14 residues. DNA for the CDR3: TGTGCCAGCTCGCGACGGACTACAGGGGATGAAGCTTTCTTT. Translated, it gives CASSRRTTGDEAFF.

The chain couples TRBV6-5 to TRBJ1-5; the match to TRBD1 covers 7 bases. This CDR3 has 15 residues. The germline V gene encodes CDR1 MNHEY and CDR2 SVGAGI. The trim removed 0 bases at V and 5 bases at J, leaving 4 bases unmatched. CDR3 nucleotides: TGTGCCAGCAGTTACTCGACAGGGACGGATCAGCCCCAGCATTTT. Protein product: CASSYSTGTDQPQHF.

This chain links TRBV5-6 with TRBJ2-7; a weak D match, TRBD1 (6 bases). V shed 0 bases and J shed 4 bases, with 11 bases lying between them. This CDR3 is 14 amino acids long. In germline, CDR1 is SGHDT, CDR2 YYEEEE. Here the CDR3 reads CASSLGGDTYEQYF. The CDR3 bases are TGTGCCAGCAGCTTGGGAGGGGACACGTACGAGCAGTACTTC.

The chain couples TRBV6-5 to TRBJ2-7; 12 bases map to TRBD2. V was clipped by 7 bases and J by 0 bases; unmatched bases: 4. The V gene's germline CDR1 is MNHEY and CDR2 SVGAGI. CDR3 size: 15 residues. CDR3 nucleotide sequence: TGTGCCAGCAACTTACTAGCGGGGGGCTCCTACGAGCAGTACTTC. Its protein is CASNLLAGGSYEQYF.

Only a few counts were recorded for this clone. The rearrangement joins TRBV5-1 to TRBJ1-3; D perhaps matches TRBD1 (6 bases). CDR3 length equals 17 residues. V lost 0 bases to trimming and J lost 5 bases, with 18 bases between them. The germline gives CDR1 SGHRS, CDR2 YFSETQ. DNA of the CDR3: TGCGCCAGCAGCTTGGGGCCAGGGGCAGGCCCCCGAAACACCATATATTTT. Translating gives CASSLGPGAGPRNTIYF.

This chain links TRBV29-1 with TRBJ2-3; 7 nucleotides match TRBD2. Germline CDR1 reads SQVTM; CDR2 reads ANQGSEA. The CDR3 runs to 13 residues. Trimming cost V 4 bases and J 1 base; bases outside gene matches: 2. As DNA, the CDR3 is TGCAGCGTTGGAGCGGGGCGCACAGATACGCAGTATTTT. Its translation: CSVGAGRTDTQYF.

The DNA of the CDR3 is TGTGCCAGCACCGGGCGACCGACAGGAGGCTACACCTTC. Its protein is CASTGRPTGGYTF. J is TRBJ1-2 and V is TRBV5-4, with D maybe TRBD1 (6 bases). CDR3 length equals 13 residues. Germline lookup yields CDR1 SGHNT and CDR2 YYREEE (reference sequence). Trimming cost V 6 bases and J 8 bases, with 17 bases left between them.

The chain has TRBV19 and TRBJ2-7; perhaps TRBD1 as D (5 bases). CDR1 LNHDA and CDR2 SQIVND come from the germline V gene (reference sequence). The length of the CDR3 is 13 residues. V lost 5 bases, J lost 7 bases, and 15 bases lay in between. The CDR3 region is CASSSPATEEQYF. Here the CDR3 DNA reads TGTGCCAGTAGTTCCCCGGCGACAGAAGAGCAGTACTTC.

The chain recombines TRBV27 with TRBJ2-7, with D hard to call. The CDR3 has 13 residues. Germline CDR1 reads MNHEY; CDR2 reads SMNVEV (reference sequence). Trimming left V 5 bases short and J 2 bases short, with 10 bases between. CDR3 coding DNA: TGTGCCAGCAGTCTTCGATTAACCTACGAGCAGTACTTC. Amino acids: CASSLRLTYEQYF.

The rearrangement links TRBV24-1 to TRBJ1-5, with 7 bases fitting TRBD1. Germline V gives CDR1 KGHDR, CDR2 SFDVKD. The V segment lost 8 bases and the J segment 3 bases; nucleotides outside the gene matches: 9. The length of the CDR3 is 15 residues. The CDR3, as DNA: TGTGCCACCAACTCTGACAGGGTTTTCAATCAGCCCCAGCATTTT. This encodes CATNSDRVFNQPQHF.